A selection of T cell receptor beta chains follows, all from one sample in a study of shared clonotypes between healthy human individuals. Only in-frame clones appear in the TCRdb table, and some are missing; sequencing was by immunoSEQ multiplex PCR. The profile shows 600,000 or so clones, approximately 96% of them singletons. Sequencing input: naive CD8+ T cells sorted from blood. These receptors were collected from a woman in her 30s in good health. Both conserved end residues are part of each CDR3. The D gene is left open where the match is weak. Not every row has a clone size; where given, it reads once, few, many or a size class.

D	size	V	J	DNA	CDR3
TRBD2	-	TRBV19	TRBJ2-7	TGTGCCAGTAGTGCCGGACTAGCAGGCTCCTACGAGCAGTACTTC	CASSAGLAGSYEQYF
-	-	TRBV27	TRBJ2-7	TGTGCCAGCAGTTTCGACAGAGGCCACGAGCAGTACTTC	CASSFDRGHEQYF
-	-	TRBV6-5	TRBJ1-5	TGTGCCAGCAGTTACTCTTCTGGACAGCCCCAGCATTTT	CASSYSSGQPQHF
TRBD1	-	TRBV6-4	TRBJ2-2	TGTGCCAGCAGTGAAGGGACAGGGGGCTCCGGGGAGCTGTTTTTT	CASSEGTGGSGELFF
-	-	TRBV28	TRBJ2-7	TGTGCCAGCAGTTCAACAGGAACCTACGAGCAGTACTTC	CASSSTGTYEQYF
-	-	TRBV7-8	TRBJ2-7	TGTGCCACCGGGACTGGACCCTACGAGCAGTACTTC	CATGTGPYEQYF
TRBD2	-	TRBV29-1	TRBJ2-7	TGCAGCATAACTAGCGGGAGTAGTTACGAGCAGTACTTC	CSITSGSSYEQYF
-	-	TRBV28	TRBJ2-7	TGTGCCAGCAGTCCACTAACGGGACCGATAACCTACGAGCAGTACTTC	CASSPLTGPITYEQYF
TRBD1	-	TRBV5-4	TRBJ2-1	TGTGCCAGCAGCTTGGCCGGGACAGGGCAGTTGGTTAGGAATGAGCAGTTCTTC	CASSLAGTGQLVRNEQFF
TRBD1	-	TRBV9	TRBJ1-6	TGTGCCAGCAGCGATCGACAGGGTAATTCACCCCTCCACTTT	CASSDRQGNSPLHF
TRBD1	-	TRBV27	TRBJ1-1	TGTGCCAGCAGTTTACTGCCAGGGGGTAGAACTGAAGCTTTCTTT	CASSLLPGGRTEAFF
-	-	TRBV6-1	TRBJ1-2	TGTGCCAGCAGTGGGGGGATAGCGTTTAACTATGGCTACACCTTC	CASSGGIAFNYGYTF
-	-	TRBV7-9	TRBJ2-3	TGTGCCAGCAGCTTACCGCCAGATACGCAGTATTTT	CASSLPPDTQYF
-	few	TRBV7-9	TRBJ2-7	TGTGCCAGCAACCCCCTCGAGGACGAGCAGTACTTC	CASNPLEDEQYF
TRBD2	-	TRBV27	TRBJ2-2	TGTGCCAGCAGTTTATCGATTCTAGCGGGACCCACCGGGGAGCTGTTTTTT	CASSLSILAGPTGELFF
TRBD2	-	TRBV9	TRBJ2-1	TGTGCCAGCAGCCGGGAGGGCCGTCGGTCCTACAATGAGCAGTTCTTC	CASSREGRRSYNEQFF
TRBD2	-	TRBV11-2	TRBJ2-3	TGTGCCAGCAGCTTAGATCGACGGGGGGGCACAGATACGCAGTATTTT	CASSLDRRGGTDTQYF
TRBD2	-	TRBV4-1	TRBJ2-3	TGCGCCAGCAGCCAAGCGGCGGGAGGGGGAGATACGCAGTATTTT	CASSQAAGGGDTQYF
-	-	TRBV27	TRBJ1-1	TGTGCCAGCATGTACAAATTGAACACTGAAGCTTTCTTT	CASMYKLNTEAFF
TRBD2	-	TRBV2	TRBJ2-7	TGTGCCAGCAGTGAAGGGGAACTAGCGGGAATGTACGAGCAGTACTTC	CASSEGELAGMYEQYF
TRBD2	-	TRBV5-4	TRBJ2-3	TGTGCCAGCAGCTTGGGACTAGCGGGACCCTCAGATACGCAGTATTTT	CASSLGLAGPSDTQYF
-	-	TRBV5-1	TRBJ1-1	TGCGCCAGCAGCCCCATGGGGGGCAACACTGAAGCTTTCTTT	CASSPMGGNTEAFF
-	-	TRBV9	TRBJ1-1	TGTGCCAGCAGCGCTGACAGGTGGGGCACTGAAGCTTTCTTT	CASSADRWGTEAFF
-	-	TRBV29-1	TRBJ2-1	TGCAGCGTTGGGGGCCCTATGGGCACCTACAATGAGCAGTTCTTC	CSVGGPMGTYNEQFF
-	-	TRBV25-1	TRBJ2-3	TGTGCCAGCAGTGAATATCGAATCCCGAGCACAGATACGCAGTATTTT	CASSEYRIPSTDTQYF
-	-	TRBV6-6	TRBJ2-7	TGTGCCAGCAGTCCTGACAGGTACGAGCAGTACTTC	CASSPDRYEQYF
-	-	TRBV13	TRBJ1-3	TGTGCCAGCAGCCCAGTGGGGGACCTCCACCGGGGCACCATATATTTT	CASSPVGDLHRGTIYF
-	-	TRBV9	TRBJ2-5	TGTGCCAGCAGCGTAGAGTGGGGGGACAGCGAGACCCAGTACTTC	CASSVEWGDSETQYF
-	-	TRBV7-9	TRBJ2-7	TGTGCCAGCAGCTTAGATCAGGGTGGCTACGAGCAGTACTTC	CASSLDQGGYEQYF
-	-	TRBV6-5	TRBJ1-5	TGTGCCAGCAGGTCCCGAGGTGTTGGCAATCAGCCCCAGCATTTT	CASRSRGVGNQPQHF
-	-	TRBV5-6	TRBJ1-4	TGTGCCAGCAGCACGACCCTGGAGGTTGAAAAACTGTTTTTT	CASSTTLEVEKLFF
-	-	TRBV7-9	TRBJ2-6	TGTGCCAGCAACAAGAATCACCCGGCTGGGGCCAACGTCCTGACTTTC	CASNKNHPAGANVLTF
-	-	TRBV2	TRBJ2-3	TGTGCCAGCAGAGTAAGGACAGAAGCAGATACGCAGTATTTT	CASRVRTEADTQYF
-	once	TRBV29-1	TRBJ1-1	TGCAGCGTCTCCAGGGCAGAAGGGAACACTGAAGCTTTCTTT	CSVSRAEGNTEAFF
-	-	TRBV2	TRBJ2-1	TGTGCCAGCAGTCCCCGCGTTAAGGGGTCCTCCCATGAGCAGTTCTTC	CASSPRVKGSSHEQFF
-	-	TRBV7-8	TRBJ1-4	TGTGCCAGCGGCCATACCGACGGGACAAATGAAAAACTGTTTTTT	CASGHTDGTNEKLFF
-	-	TRBV5-1	TRBJ2-7	TGCGCCAGCAGCCTTGCAAGGACACGCTCCTACGAGCAGTACTTC	CASSLARTRSYEQYF
-	-	TRBV6-1	TRBJ1-4	TGTGCCAGCACGTCCCTGGGGAGTCTGTTTTTT	CASTSLGSLFF
-	-	TRBV5-4	TRBJ2-3	TGTGCCAGCAGCTTCGGCACAGATACGCAGTATTTT	CASSFGTDTQYF
-	-	TRBV13	TRBJ2-7	TGTGCCAGCAGCGGGGGAACCTACGAGCAGTACTTC	CASSGGTYEQYF
TRBD2	-	TRBV7-8	TRBJ2-5	TGTGCCAGCAGCTTAGCCCTAGCGGGAGGGCCCAGAGAGACCCAGTACTTC	CASSLALAGGPRETQYF
-	-	TRBV28	TRBJ2-5	TGTGCCAGCAGTTTAATCAGGGAGGAAGAGACCCAGTACTTC	CASSLIREEETQYF
TRBD1	-	TRBV27	TRBJ1-2	TGTGCCAGCAGTTTATCCCGGACAGGGTCGGCGAACTATGGCTACACCTTC	CASSLSRTGSANYGYTF
TRBD1	-	TRBV5-1	TRBJ2-5	TGCGCCAGCAGCTCTGGACAGGGCGAAGAGACCCAGTACTTC	CASSSGQGEETQYF
-	-	TRBV6-5	TRBJ2-7	TGTGCCAGCTCGCTGGGGGGCGAGCAGTACTTC	CASSLGGEQYF
-	-	TRBV5-8	TRBJ1-1	TGTGCCAGCAGCTCATTCTATATGATAGGGATTGAAGCTTTCTTT	CASSSFYMIGIEAFF
-	-	TRBV7-6	TRBJ1-1	TGTGCCAGCAGCTTAGAGGGTCAGGGAAGGACTGAAGCTTTCTTT	CASSLEGQGRTEAFF